The clone carrying this TCR beta chain was observed many times. The CDR3 extends over 16 amino acids. Germline CDR1 and CDR2: MDHEN and SYDVKM. The V end lost 7 bases, the J end lost 10 bases, and 23 bases lay between the germline ends. This specimen comes from a study of neurological immune-mediated disorders. The cDNA was generated through 5'RACE incorporating 10-nucleotide random UMIs. TCRdb ran MiXCR on the 5' RACE reads and lists one entry per CDR3 protein. The sample yields under 90,000 distinct CDR3 sequences, roughly 10% seen once. Time point described: longitudinal time-point 1 (baseline). This chain uses TRBV28 with TRBJ1-6, with a weak D call TRBD1 (5 bases). The clonotype comes from a man aged 25 to 40 in good health. The sequenced sample was PBMCs. CDR3 bases: TGTGCCAGCACCCCCTTGTATGGGGGTGATTCCTCACCCCTCCACTTT. Its protein product is CASTPLYGGDSSPLHF.